This T cell receptor beta chain was documented in a study of blood T cell repertoires in COVID-19. As for the study in general: PBMCs, B-cell-depleted T cells, or T cells provided the cDNA or gDNA that made up the material.

The junction had 11 bases not matched to a gene; V was cut back by 4 bases and J by 7 bases. CDR1 is MNHEY and CDR2 is SMNVEV in the germline V gene (reference sequence). The CDR3 has 15 amino acids. Per the study methods: Nucleated cell number was recorded as an estimate derived from reference gene primer amplification. Some clones are missing from TCRdb's copy, which holds only in-frame ones; the method was immunoSEQ multiplex PCR. V and J calls and clone size are copied from that table; D and trimming were computed from the DNA. The sample carries 150,000 to 200,000 clones, about 92% recorded once. Seattle-derived patients entered the study during active infection and were followed longitudinally.

The rearrangement links TRBV27 to TRBJ2-7; TRBD1 aligns across 9 bases. Sequenced input: peripheral blood. This sequence was found in a man aged 30-40 years with COVID-19, enrolled during active disease. The CDR3 loop is CASSYLTGGSKEQYF. The DNA of the CDR3 is TGTGCCAGCAGTTACCTTACAGGGGGCAGTAAAGAGCAGTACTTC.